This T cell receptor beta chain was retrieved from a study of blood T cells in healthy people across ages. Through a sample-barcoded 5' primer and a J-beta primer mix, a second PCR was run for roughly 7 to 12 cycles. TCRdb reanalysed the 5' RACE reads using MiXCR and keeps one entry per CDR3 protein. The sample records around 600,000 distinct CDR3 sequences, roughly 48% being singletons. In regard to this clonotype: Its antigen is still unknown.

Donors each provided 7.5 to 10 milliliters of peripheral blood. At least 6 million PBMCs were isolated per sample. Study-wide points: Unsorted PBMCs blocked a conclusive comparison of naive and antigen-experienced cells. Estimates of diversity drawn from one million T cells were considered underestimates.

Material for sequencing was blood. This clonotype was obtained from an older man in good health.

The CDR3 DNA reads TGCGCCAGCAGCCAAGATGGATGGAACTATGGCTACACCTTC. It specifies CASSQDGWNYGYTF. This chain links TRBV4-1 with TRBJ1-2; D not certain. CDR1 and CDR2 from the germline V gene are MGHRA and YSYEKL. The CDR3 has 14 amino acids. V lost 0 bases, J lost 2 bases, and 7 bases lay in between.